This T cell receptor (beta chain) was documented in a study of CD8 T cells in ankylosing spondylitis. In its sample, this clonotype was seen many times. Its specificity is not known. V dropped 0 bases and J dropped 1; count of bases not matched to a gene: 7. Germline V gene sequence: CDR1 SGDLS, CDR2 YYNGEE. The CDR3 is made up of 17 amino acids. Library preparation for TCR beta used quantitative 5'-RACE with molecular barcodes. One entry per CDR3 protein results from TCRdb running MiXCR on the 5' RACE reads. Of roughly 39,000 distinct CDR3 sequences listed, 2.7% are singletons. Study conclusions and caveats: From matched ankylosing spondylitis synovial fluid, disease-linked clones were reportedly recovered at significantly enriched levels. Blood from ankylosing spondylitis patients appeared to carry a characteristic eight-variant TCR beta motif. CD8+ by phenotype, disease-linked clones were relatively rare in peripheral blood.

The clonotype comes from a male donor with ankylosing spondylitis or in good health (not recorded which). Sequencing was carried out using blood, either unsorted or a sorted T cell fraction (not recorded which). V is TRBV9 and J is TRBJ1-1, with 9 bases lining up with TRBD1. DNA of the CDR3: TGTGCCAGCAGCGTAGGCAAGGACAGGGGCCGGAACACTGAAGCTTTCTTT. Its protein is CASSVGKDRGRNTEAFF.